These 30 T cell receptor beta chains came from one sample sequenced in a study of blood T cell repertoires in COVID-19. Generated by immunoSEQ multiplex PCR, the TCRdb table keeps only in-frame clones and is missing some. The table has approximately 110,000 clones, roughly 71% seen once. The sequencing sample was made of peripheral blood. The receptor source for this set is an elderly man with acute or convalescent COVID-19.

The chain recombines TRBV14 with TRBJ2-7, with D unresolved. This CDR3 comprises 12 residues. Per germline, CDR1 SGHDN and CDR2 FVKESK. V dropped 5 bases and J dropped 4 bases, with 9 bases sitting between them. The CDR3 DNA sequence: TGTGCCAGCAGCGTCGCAGAATACGAGCAGTACTTC. Translated, it gives CASSVAEYEQYF.

This sequence joins TRBV12-5 and TRBJ2-1, with D possibly TRBD1 on 7 matching bases. There are 16 residues in the CDR3. CDR1 and CDR2 (germline): LGHNT, FRNRAP. With 0 bases removed from V and 4 bases from J, the gap between germline ends came to 13 bases. The CDR3 here is CASGLVQAGGYNEQFF. The CDR3 bases are TGTGCTAGTGGTTTGGTACAGGCAGGGGGGTACAATGAGCAGTTCTTC.

This chain connects TRBV5-1 to TRBJ1-1; possibly TRBD1 for D (6 bases). Germline V gene sequence: CDR1 SGHRS, CDR2 YFSETQ. The CDR3 covers 17 residues. Trimming shortened V by 3 bases and J by 1 base, and 19 bases separated the two germline ends. The CDR3: CASSSLGGAVGNTEAFF. CDR3 coding DNA: TGCGCCAGCAGCTCTTTAGGGGGTGCCGTGGGGAACACTGAAGCTTTCTTT.

This clone was seen a few times. The chain joins TRBV4-2 to TRBJ2-2; D is unresolved. V dropped 1 base and J dropped 4 bases, with 7 bases sitting between them. The CDR3 consists of 14 residues. Germline loops: CDR1 LGHNA, CDR2 YNFKEQ. CDR3 sequence reads: CASSQGQITGELFF. As DNA, the CDR3 is TGTGCCAGCAGCCAAGGACAAATCACCGGGGAGCTGTTTTTT.

The chain is built from TRBV29-1 and TRBJ1-2, with D perhaps matching TRBD1 (6 bases). The germline V gene has CDR1 SQVTM and CDR2 ANQGSEA. The germline V and J ends were trimmed by 3 bases and 8 bases, with 10 bases remaining between them. This CDR3 region has 11 residues. The CDR3 bases are TGCAGCGTTGAGGGGGCGCAAGGCTACACCTTC. It codes for CSVEGAQGYTF.

The chain is built from TRBV28 and TRBJ1-4; 8 bases align to TRBD1. The V and J ends lost 7 bases and 10 bases, in that order; junction bases with no gene match: 14. Germline CDR1 and CDR2: MDHEN and SYDVKM. The CDR3 runs 15 residues. The CDR3 region has the DNA TGTGCCAGCACTCTAAGGGGCAACAGGGGGGGAAAACTGTTTTTT. As protein: CASTLRGNRGGKLFF.

Ten or more counts support this clone. The V gene is TRBV19, the J gene TRBJ1-3; TRBD1 aligns across 8 bases. The CDR3 covers 13 residues. V trimming: 7 bases; J trimming: 2 bases; junction bases outside the gene matches: 1. Germline CDR1 and CDR2: LNHDA and SQIVND (reference sequence). The CDR3: CASTGGTGNTIYF. CDR3 nucleotides: TGTGCCAGTACAGGGGGCACTGGAAACACCATATATTTT.

This clone showed up just a few times. V usage is TRBV3-1 (or the pseudogene TRBV3-2) and J usage is TRBJ2-7; 7 nucleotides match TRBD2. This CDR3 is 15 amino acids long. With 4 bases clipped from V and 0 bases from J, the junction kept 6 bases outside the gene matches. In germline, CDR1 is LGHDT, CDR2 YNNKEL (reference sequence). CDR3 region: CASSLWGGSSYEQYF. The CDR3 DNA reads TGTGCCAGCAGCCTCTGGGGGGGTAGCTCCTACGAGCAGTACTTC.

The V gene is TRBV29-1, the J gene TRBJ2-1, with 14 bases identical to TRBD2. The J segment lost 9 bases and the V segment lost 7 bases, leaving 8 bases of the junction unmatched. The CDR3 contains 14 residues. CDR1 is SQVTM and CDR2 is ANQGSEA in the germline V gene. DNA of the CDR3: TGCAGCGGGGGGGGACTAGCGGGAGTGGGTGAGCAGTTCTTC. Translation: CSGGGLAGVGEQFF.

V is TRBV19 and J is TRBJ1-2, with 9 bases lining up with TRBD1. The ends lost 7 bases at V and 4 bases at J; junction bases unmatched: 13. The CDR3 covers 16 residues. Germline assignment: CDR1 LNHDA and CDR2 SQIVND (reference sequence). CDR3 sequence reads: CASTQPGQGIFYGYTF. CDR3 nucleotide sequence: TGTGCCAGTACCCAGCCCGGACAGGGGATATTCTATGGCTACACCTTC.

The chain combines TRBV4-1 with TRBJ2-3; 14 positions agree with TRBD2. The V and J ends lost 1 base and 6 bases, in that order; junction bases with no gene match: 3. The CDR3 sequence is 16 residues long. CDR1 is MGHRA and CDR2 is YSYEKL in the germline V gene. The CDR3 loop reads CASSQGLAGGSDTQYF. The CDR3 DNA reads TGCGCCAGCAGCCAAGGACTAGCGGGAGGGTCGGATACGCAGTATTTT.

This rearrangement joins TRBV9 to TRBJ2-1, with TRBD1 as a possible D gene (6 bases). CDR3 length: 15 residues. The germline V gene has CDR1 SGDLS and CDR2 YYNGEE. V was clipped by 3 bases and J by 4 bases, with 14 bases between them. The CDR3 DNA reads as TGTGCCAGCAGCGCCTTAGGGGACATATACAATGAGCAGTTCTTC. It translates to CASSALGDIYNEQFF. Full variable domain (outside the CDR3, taken from reference TRBV9 and TRBJ2-1): DSGVTQTPKHLITATGQRVTLRCSPRSGDLSVYWYQQSLDQGLQFLIQYYNGEERAKGNILERFSAQQFPDLHSELNLSSLELGDSALYFCASSALGDIYNEQFFGPGTRLTVL.

The rearrangement links TRBV7-2 to TRBJ1-1; TRBD1 aligns across 7 bases. The CDR3 is 14 residues long. In germline, CDR1 is SGHTA, CDR2 FQGNSA. Trimming removed 5 bases from V and 7 bases from J; junction bases left unmatched: 10. The CDR3 protein is CASSPNVYRGEAFF. The CDR3 DNA follows: TGTGCCAGCAGCCCCAATGTGTACAGGGGTGAAGCTTTCTTT.

This chain uses TRBV7-2 with TRBJ2-7; maybe TRBD2 (5 bases). CDR1 SGHTA and CDR2 FQGNSA come from the germline V gene. CDR3 length equals 14 residues. Trimming removed 5 bases from V and 2 bases from J, with 13 bases in between. CDR3 loop: CASSRWTGTYEQYF. For the CDR3, the DNA is TGTGCCAGCAGCCGTTGGACGGGAACCTACGAGCAGTACTTC.

The gene calls are TRBV4-3 and TRBJ1-5, with D possibly matching TRBD1 (5 bases). Germline V CDR1 and CDR2: LGHNA, YSLEER. V was trimmed by 0 bases and J by 4 bases, leaving 7 bases between them. The length of the CDR3 is 14 residues. CDR3 residues: CASSQDSGNQPQHF. The DNA for the CDR3 is TGCGCCAGCAGCCAAGATTCAGGGAATCAGCCCCAGCATTTT.

J is TRBJ2-2 and V is TRBV28; 7 positions match TRBD1. The CDR3 consists of 15 residues. The junction had 9 bases not matched to a gene; V was cut back by 6 bases and J by 5 bases. Germline values: CDR1 MDHEN, CDR2 SYDVKM. CDR3 residues: CASRVGQLRTGELFF. CDR3 in DNA: TGTGCCAGCAGGGTGGGACAGTTGAGGACCGGGGAGCTGTTTTTT.

The CDR3, as DNA: TGTGCCAGCAGTTACCGCGGGACAGCCCTTGATGGCTACACCTTC. It yields the protein CASSYRGTALDGYTF. The chain combines TRBV6-2 or TRBV6-3 with TRBJ1-2; 7 bases match TRBD1. Germline values: CDR1 MNHEY, CDR2 SVGEGT. The CDR3 consists of 15 residues. J was trimmed by 6 bases and V by 2 bases; bases with no gene match: 9.

This clone turned up a few times. The chain couples TRBV5-4 to TRBJ2-7; 7 positions match TRBD1. The CDR3 totals 16 residues. Germline CDR1 reads SGHNT; CDR2 reads YYREEE (reference sequence). V gave up 2 bases and J gave up 0 bases; unmatched junction bases: 8. CDR3 region: CASSLGGQRSSYEQYF. Here the CDR3 DNA reads TGTGCCAGCAGCTTAGGGGGCCAGAGGAGCTCCTACGAGCAGTACTTC.

The V call is TRBV2, the J call TRBJ2-5, with 8 bases aligning to TRBD2. CDR3 length equals 15 residues. Germline loops: CDR1 SNHLY, CDR2 FYNNEI. V trimming: 5 bases; J trimming: 4 bases; junction bases outside the gene matches: 9. CDR3 sequence: CASSNSGSVGETQYF. In DNA, the CDR3 is TGTGCCAGCAGTAACAGCGGGAGTGTCGGAGAGACCCAGTACTTC. Full variable domain (rest looked up from reference TRBV2 and TRBJ2-5): EPEVTQTPSHQVTQMGQEVILRCVPISNHLYFYWYRQILGQKVEFLVSFYNNEISEKSEIFDDQFSVERPDGSNFTLKIRSTKLEDSAMYFCASSNSGSVGETQYFGPGTRLLVL.

This clone was counted ten times or more. The CDR3 DNA is TGTGCCAGCAGCTTAGCGGGAAGGGGATTCTCTGGAAACACCATATATTTT. Amino acids: CASSLAGRGFSGNTIYF. This rearrangement joins TRBV7-6 to TRBJ1-3, with D perhaps TRBD1 (5 bases). Germline lookup yields CDR1 SGHVS and CDR2 FNYEAQ. The CDR3 runs 17 residues. Trimming removed 0 bases from V and 0 bases from J, with 12 bases in between.

The chain is built from TRBV5-4 and TRBJ2-7; 9 nucleotides match TRBD1. V shed 4 bases and J 5 bases; nucleotides not matched to a gene: 7. The germline V gene encodes CDR1 SGHNT and CDR2 YYREEE (reference sequence). The CDR3 has 14 amino acids. The CDR3 spells CASSPGTGSNEQYF. The CDR3 DNA is TGTGCCAGCAGCCCCGGGACAGGGTCAAACGAGCAGTACTTC.

V gene TRBV15 combines with J gene TRBJ1-5, with a tentative D call TRBD1 (6 bases). The CDR3 is 15 residues long. Germline-derived CDR1 and CDR2 are LNHNV and YYDKDF (reference sequence). The ends were cut back, 5 bases at V and 7 bases at J, with 18 bases in the middle. This CDR3 reads CATSEQGTGKQPQHF. In nucleotides, the CDR3 is TGTGCCACCAGCGAACAGGGTACGGGGAAACAGCCCCAGCATTTT.

This chain connects TRBV5-1 to TRBJ1-5, with unresolved D. CDR1 and CDR2 (germline): SGHRS, YFSETQ. This CDR3 has 13 residues. The germline V and J ends were trimmed by 0 bases and 4 bases, with 5 bases remaining between them. In DNA, the CDR3 is TGCGCCAGCAGCTTGGCGGGGAATCAGCCCCAGCATTTT. Translated, it gives CASSLAGNQPQHF.

This chain joins TRBV19 and TRBJ1-1; D gene ambiguous. This CDR3 is 14 amino acids long. V was trimmed by 6 bases and J by 1 base, leaving 12 bases between them. CDR1 and CDR2 (germline): LNHDA, SQIVND (reference sequence). The CDR3 sequence: CASSPLQENTEAFF. The CDR3 DNA is TGTGCCAGTAGCCCTTTGCAGGAGAACACTGAAGCTTTCTTT.

This sequence joins TRBV19 and TRBJ2-3; no clear D. CDR1 and CDR2 from the germline V gene are LNHDA and SQIVND (reference sequence). Trimming took off 3 bases at V and 8 bases at J, with 12 bases between the two ends. The CDR3 runs to 13 residues. CDR3 DNA sequence: TGTGCCAGTAGTATGGCAGTTGGTCCTACGCAGTATTTT. It specifies CASSMAVGPTQYF. Using reference TRBV19 and TRBJ2-3 for the parts outside the CDR3, the full variable domain is DGGITQSPKYLFRKEGQNVTLSCEQNLNHDAMYWYRQDPGQGLRLIYYSQIVNDFQKGDIAEGYSVSREKKESFPLTVTSAQKNPTAFYLCASSMAVGPTQYFGPGTRLTVL.

The rearrangement joins TRBV10-3 to TRBJ2-7, with TRBD1 identical over 8 bases. Trimming took 10 bases from V and 7 from J; bases not matched to a gene: 12. Per the germline V gene, CDR1 is ENHRY and CDR2 is SYGVKD. This CDR3 region has 13 residues. This CDR3 is CATGQGRGWEQYF. DNA of the CDR3: TGTGCCACTGGACAGGGCCGAGGATGGGAGCAGTACTTC.

The rearrangement links TRBV9 to TRBJ1-1, with D unresolved. Per the germline V gene, CDR1 is SGDLS and CDR2 is YYNGEE. The CDR3 is made up of 16 amino acids. V was clipped by 3 bases and J by 0 bases, with 15 bases between them. CDR3 protein: CASSAAEGAMNTEAFF. The CDR3 nucleotides are TGTGCCAGCAGCGCTGCGGAGGGCGCCATGAACACTGAAGCTTTCTTT.

This clone was seen a handful of times. The genes are TRBV7-9 and TRBJ2-2; 7 positions agree with TRBD2. This CDR3 contains 14 residues. After removal of 3 bases from V and 7 bases from J, the junction contained 5 bases not matched to a gene. CDR1 is SEHNR and CDR2 is FQNEAQ in the germline V gene (reference sequence). The CDR3 loop reads CASSFLSGDGELFF. The CDR3 DNA is TGTGCCAGCAGCTTTCTAAGCGGGGACGGGGAGCTGTTTTTT.

This sequence joins TRBV4-3 and TRBJ1-4, with 7 bases that match TRBD1. Germline-derived CDR1 and CDR2 are LGHNA and YSLEER. J lost 0 bases, V lost 5 bases, and 3 bases had no gene match. This CDR3 is built from 15 residues. Here the CDR3 reads CASSITGATNEKLFF. The CDR3, as DNA: TGCGCCAGCAGCATTACAGGGGCAACTAATGAAAAACTGTTTTTT.

This chain connects TRBV20-1 to TRBJ1-6, with D perhaps TRBD1 (5 bases). Germline-derived CDR1 and CDR2 are DFQATT and SNEGSKA (reference sequence). The V end was cut by 5 bases, the J end by 4 bases, with 12 bases between. The CDR3 sequence is 14 residues long. The CDR3 loop reads CSARDSSYNSPLHF. The CDR3 DNA sequence: TGCAGTGCTCGTGACAGTTCTTATAATTCACCCCTCCACTTT.